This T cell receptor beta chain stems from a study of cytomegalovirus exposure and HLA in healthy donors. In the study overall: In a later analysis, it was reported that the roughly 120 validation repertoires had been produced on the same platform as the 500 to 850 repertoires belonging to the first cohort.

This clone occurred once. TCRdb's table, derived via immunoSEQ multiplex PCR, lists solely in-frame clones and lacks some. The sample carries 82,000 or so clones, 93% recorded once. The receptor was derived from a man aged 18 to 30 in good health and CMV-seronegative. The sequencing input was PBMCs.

CDR3 loop: CAWSESTGRGFRGYTF. The CDR3 DNA sequence: TGTGCCTGGAGTGAGAGCACCGGCAGGGGGTTTAGGGGCTACACCTTC. V usage is TRBV30 and J usage is TRBJ1-2; 7 bases agree with TRBD1. Germline CDR1 is GTSNPN and CDR2 is SVGIG (reference sequence). J gave up 8 bases and V 1 base, and 16 bases lay outside the gene matches. The CDR3 consists of 16 residues.